This T cell receptor (beta chain) was sequenced for a study of blood T cell repertoires in COVID-19. Turning to the study itself: Some COVID-19 samples were acute and others convalescent; all came from the United States, Italy and Spain. The analysed material was cDNA or gDNA that came from T cells, B-cell-depleted T cells, or PBMCs.

Seattle enrolled patients during active infection and tracked them longitudinally. V lost 7 bases and J lost 3; bases outside the gene matches: 5. CDR1 MNHNY and CDR2 SVGAGI come from the germline V gene (reference sequence). This CDR3 has 13 residues. In the original workflow: Amplification of reference gene primers was used by the study to estimate nucleated cell counts. Assay used: immunoSEQ multiplex PCR; TCRdb lists only in-frame clones, some missing. The DNA gave D and trimming, while V, J and clone size come from that table. The repertoire has about 150,000 clones, around 84% of them found once; the top ten carry approximately 0.6%.

Sequenced sample: peripheral blood. The chain links TRBV6-6 to TRBJ2-7, with 8 bases identical to TRBD1. This TCR was sampled from a man in his fifties or sixties with COVID-19, enrolled during active disease. The CDR3: CASTLDRDYEQYF. In DNA, the CDR3 is TGTGCCAGCACCTTGGACAGGGACTACGAGCAGTACTTC.